The clone carrying this TCR beta chain was counted a few times. Its matching antigen is unknown. This record comes from a study of T cell responses to AZD1222 COVID-19 vaccine. Study-level results: The study found Spike-specific TCR breadth and depth rose after two AZD1222 doses. In all cases, repertoires were sampled only after the peak T cell response. Within unmutated variant regions lay the reported targets of nearly half of spike-specific TCRs.

TCRdb keeps only in-frame clones here, not all; method: immunoSEQ multiplex PCR. The table has fewer than 100,000 clones, roughly 85% seen once. The sample in question was peripheral blood, obtained 28 days after the second AZD1222 dose. The clonotype was recovered from an adult who received the AZD1222 COVID-19 vaccine.

The CDR3 nucleotides read TGTGCCAGCAACCTCGGACAGCTCAACAATGAGCAGTTCTTC. Amino acids: CASNLGQLNNEQFF. This chain uses TRBV28 with TRBJ2-1; D is perhaps TRBD1 (6 bases). This CDR3 region has 14 residues. With 7 bases removed from V and 5 bases from J, the gap between germline ends came to 15 bases. CDR1 and CDR2 (germline): MDHEN, SYDVKM. Combining the CDR3 with reference TRBV28 and TRBJ2-1 gives the whole variable domain DVKVTQSSRYLVKRTGEKVFLECVQDMDHENMFWYRQDPGLGLRLIYFSYDVKMKEKGDIPEGYSVSREKKERFSLILESASTNQTSMYLCASNLGQLNNEQFFGPGTRLTVL.